The 27 T cell receptor beta chains below come from one sample, sequenced in a study of OX40 agonist ivuxolimab in advanced cancers. Assay: immunoSEQ multiplex PCR; the TCRdb copy retains only in-frame clones and omits some. Of roughly 75,000 clones in the sample, nearly 95% were seen once. Sequences were derived from CD4+ or CD8+ T cells sorted from blood, sampled in a trial of the OX40 agonist ivuxolimab. The origin of the receptors is an adult with an advanced solid tumor such as melanoma, head and neck, liver or kidney cancer.

The chain combines TRBV10-3 with TRBJ2-3, with TRBD1 matching over 7 bases. The CDR3 has 13 residues. V trimming: 8 bases; J trimming: 0 bases; junction bases outside the gene matches: 2. Germline CDR1 is ENHRY and CDR2 is SYGVKD. The CDR3 nucleotides read TGTGCCATCTCGGGACAGAGCACAGATACGCAGTATTTT. Translating it yields CAISGQSTDTQYF.

Written as DNA, the CDR3 is TGTGCCAGCAGTTTATCCGACAGATACAATGAGCAGTTCTTC. Protein: CASSLSDRYNEQFF. J is TRBJ2-1 and V is TRBV27, with D possibly TRBD1 on 5 matching bases. The V gene's germline CDR1 is MNHEY and CDR2 SMNVEV (reference sequence). This CDR3 comprises 14 residues. Trimming cost V 0 bases and J 4 bases, with 7 bases left between them.

J is TRBJ2-7 and V is TRBV29-1, with 8 bases lining up with TRBD2. CDR3 length: 12 residues. CDR1 and CDR2 from the germline V gene are SQVTM and ANQGSEA. V gave up 7 bases and J gave up 2 bases; unmatched junction bases: 4. The CDR3 nucleotides read TGCAGCGCTGTTAGCGGGACCTACGAGCAGTACTTC. Its translation: CSAVSGTYEQYF.

This rearrangement joins TRBV5-1 to TRBJ2-5; a possible D gene is TRBD2 (5 bases). V lost 4 bases and J 5 bases, leaving 21 bases between the germline ends. The CDR3 extends over 16 amino acids. CDR1 SGHRS and CDR2 YFSETQ come from the germline V gene. CDR3 sequence (DNA): TGCGCCAGCAGCCCGGGATGGACCACGGAACGCGAGACCCAGTACTTC. It specifies CASSPGWTTERETQYF. Based on the CDR3 plus reference TRBV5-1 and TRBJ2-5, the full variable domain is KAGVTQTPRYLIKTRGQQVTLSCSPISGHRSVSWYQQTPGQGLQFLFEYFSETQRNKGNFPGRFSGRQFSNSRSEMNVSTLELGDSALYLCASSPGWTTERETQYFGPGTRLLVL.

Concerning this clone itself: One end of the junction is discordant with germline, which a read error may explain. V gene TRBV4-1 combines with J gene TRBJ1-1; maybe TRBD1 (5 bases). This CDR3 comprises 14 residues. CDR1 is MGHRA and CDR2 is YSYEKL in the germline V gene. This CDR3 is CASRHGRGDTEAFF. The CDR3 DNA sequence: TGCGCCAGCCGCCACGGGAGAGGGGACACTGAAGCTTTCTTT.

The V call is TRBV5-5, the J call TRBJ2-7; 11 bases align to TRBD1. J was trimmed by 3 bases and V by 0 bases; bases with no gene match: 2. This CDR3 spans 15 amino acids. Looked up from germline, CDR1 is SGHKS and CDR2 is YYEKEE (reference sequence). CDR3 amino acids: CASSLAGTGGYEQYF. Here the CDR3 DNA reads TGTGCCAGCAGCTTGGCCGGGACAGGGGGCTACGAGCAGTACTTC.

This chain connects TRBV6-5 to TRBJ2-7; tentative D call: TRBD2 (6 bases). The CDR3 is 12 amino acids. CDR1 is MNHEY, CDR2 SVGAGI, per germline. Trimming took off 2 bases at V and 6 bases at J, with 8 bases between the two ends. CDR3 sequence: CASSYVGGEQYF. The CDR3 DNA reads as TGTGCCAGCAGTTACGTGGGGGGCGAGCAGTACTTC.

The rearrangement uses TRBV5-8 and TRBJ2-1, with TRBD1 matching over 9 bases. The length of the CDR3 is 15 residues. Germline trimming cut 2 bases from V and 6 bases from J; bases unmatched to any gene: 6. Germline CDR1 and CDR2: SGHTS and YDEGEE. CDR3: CASSLTGGRGNEQFF. In nucleotides, the CDR3 is TGTGCCAGCAGCTTAACAGGGGGCCGGGGCAATGAGCAGTTCTTC. The full variable domain, its missing parts supplied by reference TRBV5-8 and TRBJ2-1, is EAGVTQSPTHLIKTRGQQATLRCSPISGHTSVYWYQQALGLGLQFLLWYDEGEERNRGNFPPRFSGRQFPNYSSELNVNALELEDSALYLCASSLTGGRGNEQFFGPGTRLTVL.

V gene TRBV11-2 combines with J gene TRBJ2-7; TRBD1 matches at 7 bases. The CDR3 is 15 amino acids. CDR1 SGHAT and CDR2 FQNNGV come from the germline V gene. Unmatched junction bases numbered 4, after V lost 0 bases and J lost 2 bases. The CDR3 DNA follows: TGTGCCAGCAGCTTAGAAGGGGACAGAACCTACGAGCAGTACTTC. Amino acids: CASSLEGDRTYEQYF.

The genes are TRBV2 and TRBJ2-5, with 10 bases lining up with TRBD2. The J call is uncertain, as TRBJ2-7 better fits the DNA end. The CDR3 is 17 residues long. Germline CDR1 and CDR2: SNHLY and FYNNEI. The CDR3, as DNA: TGTGCCAGCAGCCCCTCTAGCGGGAGATCGATATTTTACGAGCAGTACTTC. Encoded protein: CASSPSSGRSIFYEQYF.

The gene calls are TRBV27 and TRBJ1-2; D perhaps matches TRBD1 (5 bases). There are 14 residues in the CDR3. Per the germline V gene, CDR1 is MNHEY and CDR2 is SMNVEV (reference sequence). V shed 3 bases and J shed 1 base, with 9 bases lying between them. The DNA for the CDR3 is TGTGCCAGCAGTTTCCGCAGGGATAACTATGGCTACACCTTC. Translating it yields CASSFRRDNYGYTF.

In its sample, this clone was seen once. The chain employs TRBV5-6 and TRBJ2-5; D gene uncertain. Germline V gene lookup returns CDR1 SGHDT and CDR2 YYEEEE. The V and J ends lost 3 bases and 3 bases respectively, with 9 bases between them. This CDR3 comprises 13 residues. The CDR3 DNA reads TGTGCCAGCAGCTCAGTGCTAGAAGAGACCCAGTACTTC. Translation: CASSSVLEETQYF.

The chain uses TRBV29-1 and TRBJ1-1, with 9 bases fitting TRBD1. With 5 bases clipped from V and 11 bases from J, the junction kept 9 bases outside the gene matches. This CDR3 region has 12 residues. Per the germline V gene, CDR1 is SQVTM and CDR2 is ANQGSEA. This chain's CDR3 is CSVPEGDREAFF. CDR3 DNA: TGCAGCGTTCCCGAGGGGGACAGGGAGGCTTTCTTT.

A few counts support this clone. The J gene is TRBJ1-1, the V gene TRBV19; the match to TRBD1 covers 7 bases. V shed 9 bases, J shed 4 bases, and the junction held 11 bases outside the gene matches. Germline CDR1 LNHDA, CDR2 SQIVND (reference sequence). The CDR3 sequence is 14 residues long. The CDR3 DNA follows: TGTGCCAGCAGGGCAGGGGGTGTGGGCACTGAAGCTTTCTTT. Translated: CASRAGGVGTEAFF. Full variable domain (rest looked up from reference TRBV19 and TRBJ1-1): DGGITQSPKYLFRKEGQNVTLSCEQNLNHDAMYWYRQDPGQGLRLIYYSQIVNDFQKGDIAEGYSVSREKKESFPLTVTSAQKNPTAFYLCASRAGGVGTEAFFGQGTRLTVV.

The chain couples TRBV5-4 to TRBJ2-5; perhaps TRBD1 as D (5 bases). TRBJ2-7 matches the DNA end more closely, so the J call is doubtful. Germline CDR1 reads SGHNT; CDR2 reads YYREEE (reference sequence). CDR3 length equals 15 residues. In DNA form, the CDR3 reads TGTGCCAGCAGCTTTTCAGGGTACAAGCACTACGAGCAGTACTTC. As protein: CASSFSGYKHYEQYF.

V usage is TRBV27 and J usage is TRBJ2-3; 9 bases match TRBD2. Per germline, CDR1 MNHEY and CDR2 SMNVEV (reference sequence). Trimming removed 2 bases from V and 5 bases from J; junction bases left unmatched: 8. The CDR3 covers 16 residues. The CDR3 bases are TGTGCCAGCAGTTTACCGGGGCGCGGGAGGGAAGATACGCAGTATTTT. Translation: CASSLPGRGREDTQYF.

The chain uses TRBV4-1 and TRBJ2-5; no definite D call. From germline, CDR1 is MGHRA and CDR2 YSYEKL. The CDR3 consists of 18 residues. V was pared by 0 bases and J by 5 bases, with 22 bases between. This CDR3 is CASSQEILGPPTAETQYF. CDR3 sequence (DNA): TGCGCCAGCAGCCAAGAGATTCTAGGGCCTCCCACGGCGGAGACCCAGTACTTC.

The V call is TRBV5-4, the J call TRBJ2-3, with TRBD2 matching 9 bases. CDR3 length equals 16 residues. Looked up from germline, CDR1 is SGHNT and CDR2 is YYREEE (reference sequence). V trimming: 4 bases; J trimming: 4 bases; junction bases outside the gene matches: 10. The DNA of the CDR3 is TGTGCCAGCAGCACCCCTAGCGGGACCCCCCCAGATACGCAGTATTTT. It encodes CASSTPSGTPPDTQYF.

This sequence joins TRBV27 and TRBJ2-7; D might be TRBD2 (5 bases). V was shortened by 5 bases and J by 2 bases, with 10 bases between the two germline ends. Germline V gene data show CDR1 as MNHEY and CDR2 as SMNVEV (reference sequence). The CDR3 covers 13 residues. The chain's CDR3 is CASSLRAPYEQYF. The CDR3 region has the DNA TGTGCCAGCAGTCTGAGGGCTCCCTACGAGCAGTACTTC.

This rearrangement joins TRBV5-6 to TRBJ2-1; possibly TRBD2 for D (5 bases). In germline, CDR1 is SGHDT, CDR2 YYEEEE. With 0 bases removed from V and 3 bases from J, the gap between germline ends came to 7 bases. The CDR3 is 14 amino acids. CDR3 in DNA: TGTGCCAGCAGCTTGGGAGAGGGCTACAATGAGCAGTTCTTC. Protein product: CASSLGEGYNEQFF.

This clone was found once. The genes are TRBV30 and TRBJ2-1; TRBD2 might be the D (5 bases). This CDR3 comprises 13 residues. Between the trimmed V and J ends, which lost 1 base and 6 bases, there was a span of 10 bases. Germline assignment: CDR1 GTSNPN and CDR2 SVGIG (reference sequence). The CDR3 protein is CAWSGLGGNEQFF. As DNA, the CDR3 is TGTGCCTGGAGTGGGCTCGGAGGCAATGAGCAGTTCTTC.

This clone has just one count. The rearrangement joins TRBV28 to TRBJ1-2; weak D call: TRBD1 (5 bases). The V and J ends lost 4 bases and 8 bases respectively, with 14 bases between them. CDR3 length equals 13 residues. Germline assignment: CDR1 MDHEN and CDR2 SYDVKM. CDR3 sequence reads: CASSSGRVGGYTF. The CDR3, as DNA: TGTGCCAGCAGTTCCGGCAGGGTAGGCGGCTACACCTTC.

DNA of the CDR3: TGTGCCAGCAGCTGGTACAGGGCCTCCTACGAGCAGTACTTC. Its protein product is CASSWYRASYEQYF. The V and J genes are TRBV5-8 and TRBJ2-7; D might be TRBD1 (6 bases). V lost 3 bases to trimming and J lost 0 bases, with 10 bases between them. CDR1 is SGHTS and CDR2 is YDEGEE in the germline V gene. CDR3 length: 14 amino acids.

V usage is TRBV6-5 and J usage is TRBJ1-3, with a tentative D call TRBD1 (5 bases). The V end lost 0 bases, the J end lost 0 bases, and 9 bases lay between the germline ends. The CDR3 totals 16 residues. The V gene's germline CDR1 is MNHEY and CDR2 SVGAGI. The CDR3 DNA reads as TGTGCCAGCAGTTACTCGAGGGGTTTCTCTGGAAACACCATATATTTT. Its protein is CASSYSRGFSGNTIYF.

CDR3 protein: CASSESLGYTF. In DNA form, the CDR3 reads TGTGCCAGCAGTGAATCCTTGGGCTACACCTTC. This chain links TRBV6-1 with TRBJ1-2; D uncertain. V was shortened by 2 bases and J by 8 bases, with 6 bases between the two germline ends. CDR1 MNHNS and CDR2 SASEGT come from the germline V gene. The CDR3 runs 11 residues.

The chain is built from TRBV5-1 and TRBJ1-1; D call uncertain. The CDR3 totals 14 residues. In germline, CDR1 is SGHRS, CDR2 YFSETQ. Trimming cost V 0 bases and J 7 bases, with 13 bases left between them. The CDR3 DNA follows: TGCGCCAGCAGCTTGGAACTACAGTTGGGTGAAGCTTTCTTT. Translated: CASSLELQLGEAFF. The variable domain in full, completed from reference TRBV5-1 and TRBJ1-1, reads KAGVTQTPRYLIKTRGQQVTLSCSPISGHRSVSWYQQTPGQGLQFLFEYFSETQRNKGNFPGRFSGRQFSNSRSEMNVSTLELGDSALYLCASSLELQLGEAFFGQGTRLTVV.

This chain connects TRBV29-1 to TRBJ2-1; 8 bases align to TRBD2. The germline V gene encodes CDR1 SQVTM and CDR2 ANQGSEA. This CDR3 has 13 residues. After removal of 5 bases from V and 5 bases from J, the junction contained 5 bases not matched to a gene. The CDR3 DNA reads TGCAGCGTTAGGGTAGCGGGAAACAATGAGCAGTTCTTC. Protein sequence: CSVRVAGNNEQFF.